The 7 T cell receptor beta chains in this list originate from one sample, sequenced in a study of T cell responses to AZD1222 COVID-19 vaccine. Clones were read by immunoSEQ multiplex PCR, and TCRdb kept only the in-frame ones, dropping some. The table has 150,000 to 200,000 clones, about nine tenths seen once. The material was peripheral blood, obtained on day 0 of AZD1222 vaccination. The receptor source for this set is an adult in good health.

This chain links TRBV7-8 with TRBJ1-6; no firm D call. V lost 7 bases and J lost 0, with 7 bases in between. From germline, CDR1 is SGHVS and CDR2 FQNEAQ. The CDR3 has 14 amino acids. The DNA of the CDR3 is TGTGCCAGCACCGTGTCCTCCTATAATTCACCCCTCCACTTT. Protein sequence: CASTVSSYNSPLHF.

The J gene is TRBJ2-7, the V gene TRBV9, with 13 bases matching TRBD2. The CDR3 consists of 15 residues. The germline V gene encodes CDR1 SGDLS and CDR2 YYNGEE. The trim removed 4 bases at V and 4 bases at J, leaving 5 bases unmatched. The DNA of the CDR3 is TGTGCCAGCAGCCCCCCGGGACTAGCGGGATACGAGCAGTACTTC. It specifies CASSPPGLAGYEQYF.

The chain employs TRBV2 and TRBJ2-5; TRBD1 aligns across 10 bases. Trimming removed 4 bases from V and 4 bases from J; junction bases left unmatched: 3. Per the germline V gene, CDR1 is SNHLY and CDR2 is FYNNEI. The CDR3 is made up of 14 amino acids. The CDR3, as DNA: TGTGCCAGCAGTGCCCGGACAGGGGGAGAGACCCAGTACTTC. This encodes CASSARTGGETQYF.

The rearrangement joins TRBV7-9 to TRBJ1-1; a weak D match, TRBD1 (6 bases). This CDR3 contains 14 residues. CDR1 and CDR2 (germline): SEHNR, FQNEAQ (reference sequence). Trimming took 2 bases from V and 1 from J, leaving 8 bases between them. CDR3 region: CASSLTGRNTEAFF. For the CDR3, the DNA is TGTGCCAGCAGCTTAACAGGGAGGAACACTGAAGCTTTCTTT.

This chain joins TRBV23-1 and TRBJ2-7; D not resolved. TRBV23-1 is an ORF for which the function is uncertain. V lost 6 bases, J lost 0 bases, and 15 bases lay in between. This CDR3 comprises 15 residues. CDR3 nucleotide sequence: TGCGCCAGCAGGCGCCACAAGAGGCCCTCCTACGAGCAGTACTTC. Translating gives CASRRHKRPSYEQYF.

CDR3 nucleotide sequence: TGTGCCAGCAGTGAACTAGCGGACCCTACAGATACGCAGTATTTT. This encodes CASSELADPTDTQYF. V and J are TRBV25-1 and TRBJ2-3, with 7 bases identical to TRBD2. In germline, CDR1 is MGHDK, CDR2 SYGVNS. With 2 bases clipped from V and 3 bases from J, the junction kept 5 bases outside the gene matches. CDR3 size: 15 residues.

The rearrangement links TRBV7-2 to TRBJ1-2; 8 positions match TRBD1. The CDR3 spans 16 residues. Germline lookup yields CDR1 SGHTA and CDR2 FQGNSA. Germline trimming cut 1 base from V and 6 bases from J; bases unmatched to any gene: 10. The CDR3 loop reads CASSLGTGLEGDGYTF. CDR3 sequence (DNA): TGTGCCAGCAGCTTAGGGACAGGGCTGGAGGGGGATGGCTACACCTTC.